This TCR beta chain was captured by sequencing in a study of blood T cell repertoires in COVID-19. At the level of the study: Acute-phase and convalescent COVID-19 samples originated in the United States, Italy and Spain. In each case, the material was cDNA or gDNA derived from T cells, B-cell-depleted T cells, or PBMCs.

It was during active infection that Seattle patients were enrolled and then longitudinally followed. As processed by the authors: Reference gene primers were amplified, and this amplification served to estimate nucleated cell counts. TCRdb keeps only in-frame clones here, not all; method: immunoSEQ multiplex PCR. That table supplies the V and J calls and clone size; D and trimming were determined from the DNA. The data hold around 75,000 clones, with 65% to 85% observed a single time. Sequenced material: peripheral blood. The TCR comes from a man aged 50 to 60 with COVID-19, enrolled during active disease.

The CDR3, as DNA: TGTGCCAGCAGCTTCAGGGGTTACAATGAGCAGTTCTTC. Encoded protein: CASSFRGYNEQFF. The chain is built from TRBV5-4 and TRBJ2-1, with D possibly being TRBD1 (6 bases). Germline V gene sequence: CDR1 SGHNT, CDR2 YYREEE (reference sequence). CDR3 length equals 13 residues. Trimming pared 2 bases from V and 4 bases from J, leaving 7 bases between.